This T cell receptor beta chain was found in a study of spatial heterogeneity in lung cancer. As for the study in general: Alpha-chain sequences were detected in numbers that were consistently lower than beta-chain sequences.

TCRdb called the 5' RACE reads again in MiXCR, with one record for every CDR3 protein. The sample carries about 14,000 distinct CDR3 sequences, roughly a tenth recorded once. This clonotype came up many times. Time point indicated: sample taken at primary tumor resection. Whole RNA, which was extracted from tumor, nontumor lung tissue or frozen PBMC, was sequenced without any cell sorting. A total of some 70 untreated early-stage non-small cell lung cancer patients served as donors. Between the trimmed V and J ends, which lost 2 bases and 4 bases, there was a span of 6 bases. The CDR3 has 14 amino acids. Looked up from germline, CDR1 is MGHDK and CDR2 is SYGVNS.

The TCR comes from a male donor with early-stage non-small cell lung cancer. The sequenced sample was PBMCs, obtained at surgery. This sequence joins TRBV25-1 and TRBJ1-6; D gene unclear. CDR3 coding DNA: TGTGCCAGCAGTGAAACGGGATATAATTCACCCCTCCACTTT. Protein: CASSETGYNSPLHF.